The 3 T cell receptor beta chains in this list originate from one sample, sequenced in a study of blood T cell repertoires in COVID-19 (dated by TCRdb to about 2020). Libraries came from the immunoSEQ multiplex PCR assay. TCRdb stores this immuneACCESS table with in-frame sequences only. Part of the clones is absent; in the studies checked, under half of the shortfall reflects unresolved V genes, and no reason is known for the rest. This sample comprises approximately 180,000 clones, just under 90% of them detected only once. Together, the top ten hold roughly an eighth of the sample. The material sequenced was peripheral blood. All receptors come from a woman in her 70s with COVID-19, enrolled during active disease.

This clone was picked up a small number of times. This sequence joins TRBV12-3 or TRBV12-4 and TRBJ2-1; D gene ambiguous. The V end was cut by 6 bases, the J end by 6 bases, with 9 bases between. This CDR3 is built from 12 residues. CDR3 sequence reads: CASRIAANEQFF. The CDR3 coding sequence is TGTGCCAGCAGAATAGCAGCCAATGAGCAGTTCTTC.

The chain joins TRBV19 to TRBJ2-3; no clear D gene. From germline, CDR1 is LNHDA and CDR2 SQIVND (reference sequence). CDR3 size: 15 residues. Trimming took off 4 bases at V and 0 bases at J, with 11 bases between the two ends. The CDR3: CASSRSSSSTDTQYF. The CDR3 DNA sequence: TGTGCCAGTAGTAGAAGCTCCTCTAGCACAGATACGCAGTATTTT.

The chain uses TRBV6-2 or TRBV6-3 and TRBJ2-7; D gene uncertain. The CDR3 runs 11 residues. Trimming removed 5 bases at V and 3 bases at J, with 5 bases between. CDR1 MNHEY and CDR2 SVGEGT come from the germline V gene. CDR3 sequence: CASSRSYEQYF. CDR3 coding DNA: TGTGCCAGCAGTCGGAGCTACGAGCAGTACTTC.